This T cell receptor beta chain was sequenced for a study of blood T cell repertoires in COVID-19. This CDR3 has 14 amino acids. V was shortened by 5 bases and J by 0 bases, with 10 bases between the two germline ends. Germline V CDR1 and CDR2: MNHEY, SVGAGI. Per the study methods: The assay estimated nucleated cells by amplifying reference gene primers. Assay: immunoSEQ multiplex PCR; the TCRdb copy retains only in-frame clones and omits some. V and J calls and clone size are those listed in that table; D and trimming were worked out from the DNA. The sample carries 250,000 to 300,000 clones, around 83% recorded once.

The clonotype originates from a man older than 75 with acute or convalescent COVID-19. Sequences were obtained from peripheral blood. The chain has TRBV6-5 and TRBJ1-1; D is possibly TRBD1 (6 bases). The chain's CDR3 is CASSHRTVNTEAFF. The CDR3 nucleotides are TGTGCCAGCAGTCACCGGACAGTGAACACTGAAGCTTTCTTT.